This is a list of T cell receptor beta chains from one sample in a study of CD8 T cells in ankylosing spondylitis. One entry per CDR3 protein results from TCRdb running MiXCR on the 5' RACE reads. The table lists just under 350,000 distinct CDR3 sequences, approximately 14% of them singletons. Sequenced: blood, either unsorted or a sorted T cell fraction (not recorded which). These receptors were obtained from a male donor with ankylosing spondylitis or in good health (not recorded which). Both conserved end residues are trimmed from each CDR3. The D gene is left open where the match is weak.

d_call | v_call | cdr3_aa
. | TRBV5-1 | ASSSSPTGSRWTEAF
. | TRBV6-5 | ASSYGRDSGYT
TRBD2 | TRBV6-1 | ASSGLALTASYEQY
TRBD1 | TRBV29-1 | SVEDRRQGHNEQF
. | TRBV12-3/TRBV12-4 | ASSLVGGSSEKLF
. | TRBV29-1 | SVGLSTEAF
TRBD1 | TRBV11-2 | ASSLGTVSYEQY
. | TRBV2 | AITNTGELF
. | TRBV5-1 | ASSFTRVDEQF
TRBD1 | TRBV27 | ASSFSRGLQETQY
. | TRBV6-5 | ASSYSQGRHEQF
. | TRBV21-1 | ASSKAVLENLNTEAF
. | TRBV30 | AWGTFSYEQY
TRBD1 | TRBV12-3/TRBV12-4 | ASSAGTGGNIQY